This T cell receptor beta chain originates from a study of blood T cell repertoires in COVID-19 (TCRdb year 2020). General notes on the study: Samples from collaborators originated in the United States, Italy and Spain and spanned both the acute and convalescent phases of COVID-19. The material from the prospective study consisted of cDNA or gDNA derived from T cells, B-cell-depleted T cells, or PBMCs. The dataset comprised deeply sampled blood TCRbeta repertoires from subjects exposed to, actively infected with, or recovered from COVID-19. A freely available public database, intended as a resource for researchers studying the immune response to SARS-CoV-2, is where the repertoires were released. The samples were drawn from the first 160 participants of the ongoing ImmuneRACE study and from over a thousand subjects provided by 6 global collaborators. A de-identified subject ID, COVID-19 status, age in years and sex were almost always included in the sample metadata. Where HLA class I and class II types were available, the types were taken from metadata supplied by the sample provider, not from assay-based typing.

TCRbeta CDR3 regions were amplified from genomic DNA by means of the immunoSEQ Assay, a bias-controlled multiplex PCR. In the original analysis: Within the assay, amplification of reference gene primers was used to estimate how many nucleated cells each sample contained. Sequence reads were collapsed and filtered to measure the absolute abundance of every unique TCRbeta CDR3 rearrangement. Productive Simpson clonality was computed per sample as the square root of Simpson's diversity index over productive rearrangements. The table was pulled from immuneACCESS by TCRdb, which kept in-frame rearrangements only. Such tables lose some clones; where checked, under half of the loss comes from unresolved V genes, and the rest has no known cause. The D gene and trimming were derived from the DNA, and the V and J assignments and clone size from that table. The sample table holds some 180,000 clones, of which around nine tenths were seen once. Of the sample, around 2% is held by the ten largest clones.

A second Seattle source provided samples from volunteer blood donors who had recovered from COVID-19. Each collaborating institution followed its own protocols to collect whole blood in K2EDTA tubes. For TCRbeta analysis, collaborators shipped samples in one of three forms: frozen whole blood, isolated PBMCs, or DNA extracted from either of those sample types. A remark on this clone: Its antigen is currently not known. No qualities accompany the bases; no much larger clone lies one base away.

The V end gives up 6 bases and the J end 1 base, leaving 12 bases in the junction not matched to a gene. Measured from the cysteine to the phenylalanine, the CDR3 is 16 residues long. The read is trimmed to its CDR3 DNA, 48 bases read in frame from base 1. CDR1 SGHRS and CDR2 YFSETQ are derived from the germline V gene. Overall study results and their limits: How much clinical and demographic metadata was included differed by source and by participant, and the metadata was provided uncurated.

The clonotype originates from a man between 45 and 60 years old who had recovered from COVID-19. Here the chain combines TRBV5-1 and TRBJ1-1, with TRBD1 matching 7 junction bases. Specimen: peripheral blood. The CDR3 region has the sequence CASKGVTGERNTEAFF. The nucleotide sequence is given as TGCGCCAGCAAGGGGGTAACAGGGGAGAGGAACACTGAAGCTTTCTTT. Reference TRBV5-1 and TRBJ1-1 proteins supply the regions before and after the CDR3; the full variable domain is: KAGVTQTPRYLIKTRGQQVTLSCSPISGHRSVSWYQQTPGQGLQFLFEYFSETQRNKGNFPGRFSGRQFSNSRSEMNVSTLELGDSALYLCASKGVTGERNTEAFFGQGTRLTVV.